The rows below give T cell receptor beta chains drawn from one sample of a study of blood T cell repertoires in COVID-19. Profiled with immunoSEQ multiplex PCR; TCRdb holds only in-frame clones, not every one. The sample has 75,000 to 90,000 clones; 88% are singletons. The sample comprised peripheral blood. The receptors come from a man at least 80 years old with acute or convalescent COVID-19. Each CDR3 is given with its conserved first and last residue. The D gene is left open where the match is weak. The size entry is marked missing in some rows and otherwise reads once, few, many or a size class.

D	V	size	J	DNA	CDR3
TRBD2	TRBV6-2/TRBV6-3	-	TRBJ2-7	TGTGCCAGCAGTTATGCCCTAGCGGCGGGCCCCTACGAGCAGTACTTC	CASSYALAAGPYEQYF
-	TRBV4-2	few	TRBJ1-2	TGTGCCAGCAGCCAAGATACGGTTACAGATGGCTACACCTTC	CASSQDTVTDGYTF
-	TRBV7-2	-	TRBJ1-5	TGTGCCAGCAGCTGGAAACCGGGACCGGGGGCGGGGGGCAATCAGCCCCAGCATTTT	CASSWKPGPGAGGNQPQHF
TRBD1	TRBV28	-	TRBJ1-1	TGTGCCAGCAGGGGACAGGGATATCCTGAAGCTTTCTTT	CASRGQGYPEAFF
TRBD2	TRBV5-1	-	TRBJ2-7	TGCGCCAGCAGCCAGGGACTAGCGGGAGTCGAGCAGTACTTC	CASSQGLAGVEQYF
TRBD1	TRBV6-2/TRBV6-3	-	TRBJ1-1	TGTGCCAGCAGTTACCTGGACAGGGATTGGGCTGAAGCTTTCTTT	CASSYLDRDWAEAFF
TRBD1	TRBV7-9	-	TRBJ2-1	TGTGCCAGCAGCCCCAGGACAGGGATCGTTTCCTACAATGAGCAGTTCTTC	CASSPRTGIVSYNEQFF
-	TRBV4-1	-	TRBJ1-1	TGCGCCAGCAGCTTTCAGTTGGCAAACACTGAAGCTTTCTTT	CASSFQLANTEAFF
TRBD1	TRBV5-3	-	TRBJ1-1	TGTGCCAGAAGCTTTCACTCGCCTGCGGACAGGGAGAGGTACACGGGAGAATCTGAAGCTTTCTTT	CARSFHSPADRERYTGESEAFF
TRBD2	TRBV9	few	TRBJ2-5	TGTGCCAGCAGCCCAAGCGGGAATCAAGAGACCCAGTACTTC	CASSPSGNQETQYF
-	TRBV18	-	TRBJ1-6	TGTGCCAGCTCACGGGCAGGGGCCTCACCCCTCCACTTT	CASSRAGASPLHF
-	TRBV24-1	-	TRBJ2-3	TGTGCCGCAGGGACAGGGTCGGCTAGCGGGAAGACAGATACGCAGTATTTT	CAAGTGSASGKTDTQYF
-	TRBV6-5	-	TRBJ2-3	TGTGCCAGCAGTTGGACGATCGGGGGAGTGGCAGATACGCAGTATTTT	CASSWTIGGVADTQYF
-	TRBV3-1/TRBV3-2	-	TRBJ2-7	TGTGCCAGCAGCCACTCCCACAGGGAAGCCTACGAGCAGTACTTC	CASSHSHREAYEQYF
TRBD1	TRBV29-1	-	TRBJ2-7	TGCAGCGTTGAGCCGGGACAGGGGACATACGAGCAGTACTTC	CSVEPGQGTYEQYF
-	TRBV7-9	-	TRBJ1-1	TGTGCCAGCATCCGGACGGCGGGGAACACTGAAGCTTTCTTT	CASIRTAGNTEAFF
TRBD1	TRBV29-1	-	TRBJ2-2	TGCAGCGTGAAGAGGGGGACAGGGGGGAACACCGGGGAGCTGTTTTTT	CSVKRGTGGNTGELFF
-	TRBV5-1	once	TRBJ1-3	TGCGCCAGCAGCCCGGAGTCCTCTGGAAACACCATATATTTT	CASSPESSGNTIYF
TRBD2	TRBV9	-	TRBJ2-1	TGTGCCAGCAGCGGAAGCGGGAGCAACAATGAGCAGTTCTTC	CASSGSGSNNEQFF
TRBD2	TRBV9	once	TRBJ2-1	TGTGCCAGCAGCCCCATAGCGGGAGGGAGCGATGAGCAGTTCTTC	CASSPIAGGSDEQFF
TRBD1	TRBV5-5	-	TRBJ1-2	TGTGCCAGCAGCTTGTGGTTACAGGGGGACTATGGCTACACCTTC	CASSLWLQGDYGYTF
TRBD1	TRBV28	-	TRBJ1-2	TGTGCCAGCAGTGGACAGGTCTATGGCTACACCTTC	CASSGQVYGYTF
-	TRBV7-9	-	TRBJ1-2	TGTGCCAGCAGCTTAACTGAAGACTATGGCTACACCTTC	CASSLTEDYGYTF
TRBD1	TRBV18	-	TRBJ1-5	TGTGCCAGCTCGCCCGAGGGGACAGGCTTTAGCAATCAGCCCCAGCATTTT	CASSPEGTGFSNQPQHF
-	TRBV4-2	-	TRBJ1-3	TGTGCCAGCAGCCAAGACGACAGTCTCTCTGGAAACACCATATATTTT	CASSQDDSLSGNTIYF
-	TRBV27	few	TRBJ2-6	TGTGCCAGCAGTTCTCGACTAGTATCTGGGGCCAACGTCCTGACTTTC	CASSSRLVSGANVLTF
TRBD2	TRBV3-1/TRBV3-2	-	TRBJ2-4	TGTGCCAGCAGCCCCCTGAGTCGGGGGGGCGGGTACATTCAGTACTTC	CASSPLSRGGGYIQYF
-	TRBV23-1	-	TRBJ1-5	TGCGCCAGCAGCCCATACACAGGAAGAAATCAGCCCCAGCATTTT	CASSPYTGRNQPQHF
-	TRBV5-1	-	TRBJ2-2	TGCGCCAGCAGCTCCCGGACAGAGAACACCGGGGAGCTGTTTTTT	CASSSRTENTGELFF
-	TRBV5-1	-	TRBJ2-2	TGCGCCAGCAGCTTCCCCAGGACGAACACCGGGGAGCTGTTTTTT	CASSFPRTNTGELFF
TRBD2	TRBV14	-	TRBJ2-1	TGTGCCAGCAGCCAAGGGGAGCGGGAGTACTACAATGAGCAGTTCTTC	CASSQGEREYYNEQFF
-	TRBV19	-	TRBJ2-1	TGTGCCAGTAGGCGGACTCAGAGCTCCTACAATGAGCAGTTCTTC	CASRRTQSSYNEQFF
-	TRBV3-1/TRBV3-2	-	TRBJ1-4	TGTGCCAGCAGCCAGAGAGGAGTCAATGAAAAACTGTTTTTT	CASSQRGVNEKLFF
TRBD2	TRBV7-2	-	TRBJ2-5	TGTGCCAGCAGCTTCGGGGGGGGCATAAGGGAGACCCAGTACTTC	CASSFGGGIRETQYF
TRBD1	TRBV6-1	-	TRBJ1-2	TGTGCCAGCAGTGAAGGGGGACAGGGCGATGGCTACACCTTC	CASSEGGQGDGYTF
-	TRBV7-9	-	TRBJ1-2	TGTGCCAGCAGCTATGAGATATCCTATGGCTACACCTTC	CASSYEISYGYTF
-	TRBV4-1	-	TRBJ1-3	TGCGCCAGCAGCCAGGGGACTGGCTCTGGAAACACCATATATTTT	CASSQGTGSGNTIYF
-	TRBV5-1	-	TRBJ1-1	TGCGCCAGCAGCTTGCCTAGTTACCCTACTTTTGAAGCTTTCTTT	CASSLPSYPTFEAFF
-	TRBV12-5	-	TRBJ2-7	TGTGCTAGTGGTTTGACGCGGTCCGGGGACTCCAAATCCTACGAGCAGTACTTC	CASGLTRSGDSKSYEQYF
TRBD1	TRBV7-2	-	TRBJ2-7	TGTGCCAGCAGCCTACAGGGGGGTTTCCACGAGCAGTACTTC	CASSLQGGFHEQYF
-	TRBV4-3	few	TRBJ2-7	TGCGCCAGCAGCCAAGATCATGCCTCTACCTACGAGCAGTACTTC	CASSQDHASTYEQYF
TRBD2	TRBV7-2	-	TRBJ2-1	TGTGCCAGCAGCCCCCCGGCGGGAGGTTATGAGCAGTTCTTC	CASSPPAGGYEQFF
TRBD2	TRBV7-3	-	TRBJ2-1	TGTGCCAGCAGCGTTACCGGGACTAGCGGGATTAAAGGCCGGTACAATGAGCAGTTCTTC	CASSVTGTSGIKGRYNEQFF
TRBD1	TRBV7-2	-	TRBJ2-1	TGTGCCAGCAGCCACCCGACAGGGAAGGGGTCCTACAATGAGCAGTTCTTC	CASSHPTGKGSYNEQFF
-	TRBV28	-	TRBJ2-7	TGTGCCAGCACCCGGATCGGGGGATCCTACGAGCAGTACTTC	CASTRIGGSYEQYF
-	TRBV18	-	TRBJ2-1	TGTGCCAGCTCACCACCGACTAGGTACAATGAGCAGTTCTTC	CASSPPTRYNEQFF